These 7 T cell receptor beta chains were sequenced from one sample in a study of shared clonotypes between healthy human individuals. Clones were read by immunoSEQ multiplex PCR, and TCRdb kept only the in-frame ones, dropping some. The sample consists of under 1,900,000 clones, approximately 98.5% of them appearing once. The specimen was naive CD4+ T cells sorted from blood. Regarding subset: CD45RA+ positively selected. The receptors were gathered from a man aged 30 to 39 in good health.

V gene TRBV10-3 combines with J gene TRBJ1-2; D remains unclear. Between the trimmed V and J ends, which lost 6 bases and 8 bases, there was a span of 10 bases. CDR3 length: 11 residues. The V gene's germline CDR1 is ENHRY and CDR2 SYGVKD. CDR3 sequence: CAIRQSTGYTF. The CDR3 region has the DNA TGTGCCATCAGACAGTCGACCGGCTACACCTTC.

This clone was observed once. This rearrangement joins TRBV6-5 to TRBJ1-2; D not certain. The CDR3 covers 13 residues. Looked up from germline, CDR1 is MNHEY and CDR2 is SVGAGI. The V end lost 2 bases, the J end lost 4 bases, and 8 bases lay between the germline ends. The CDR3 DNA reads as TGTGCCAGCAGTTACCGGCAGTCCTATGGCTACACCTTC. The encoded protein is CASSYRQSYGYTF.

This clone was observed a single time. V usage is TRBV29-1 and J usage is TRBJ2-1, with 8 nucleotides matching TRBD2. Germline V CDR1 and CDR2: SQVTM, ANQGSEA. This CDR3 has 10 residues. The V gene end was trimmed by 4 bases and the J gene end by 11 bases; junction bases not matched to a gene: 1. The CDR3 reads CSVAGGQQFF. For the CDR3, the DNA is TGCAGCGTTGCGGGGGGGCAGCAGTTCTTC.

The rearrangement links TRBV18 to TRBJ2-2; 8 positions match TRBD1. This CDR3 contains 16 residues. V shed 4 bases, J shed 6 bases, and the junction held 10 bases outside the gene matches. The germline V gene encodes CDR1 KGHSH and CDR2 LQKENI. The CDR3, as DNA: TGTGCCAGCTCACTGGAGGTGGGACAGGCATCCGGGGAGCTGTTTTTT. It specifies CASSLEVGQASGELFF.

The chain has TRBV5-4 and TRBJ2-5; 10 bases are shared with TRBD2. The CDR3 is 16 amino acids. After removal of 2 bases from V and 2 bases from J, the junction contained 6 bases not matched to a gene. Germline-derived CDR1 and CDR2 are SGHNT and YYREEE (reference sequence). The CDR3 DNA is TGTGCCAGCAGCTTTCCCGGACTAGCGGAGCAAGAGACCCAGTACTTC. It is translated as CASSFPGLAEQETQYF.

CDR3 in DNA: TGTGCCAGCAGCTTGGGCTCGACAGGGGCGAGCAATCAGCCCCAGCATTTT. Translating gives CASSLGSTGASNQPQHF. The J gene is TRBJ1-5, the V gene TRBV5-5; 8 nucleotides line up with TRBD1. Trimming at V came to 0 bases and at J to 1 base, leaving 6 bases not matched to a gene. The CDR3 consists of 17 residues. Germline lookup yields CDR1 SGHKS and CDR2 YYEKEE (reference sequence).

V gene TRBV9 combines with J gene TRBJ2-1, with D uncertain. The CDR3 runs 13 residues. The germline V and J ends were trimmed by 0 bases and 12 bases, with 13 bases remaining between them. The germline gives CDR1 SGDLS, CDR2 YYNGEE. The CDR3 spells CASSVGTWQGQFF. In nucleotides, the CDR3 is TGTGCCAGCAGCGTAGGAACGTGGCAAGGGCAGTTCTTC.